The clone carrying this TCR beta chain was seen repeatedly, ten times or more. The data derive from a study of early T cells in non-severe SARS-CoV-2 infection. J was trimmed by 2 bases and V by 5 bases; bases with no gene match: 5. CDR3 length: 14 residues. Each CDR3 protein is one row after TCRdb ran MiXCR on the 5' RACE reads. Altogether roughly 46,000 distinct CDR3 sequences are present, around 7% being singletons, with the ten largest covering roughly 4.5%. What was sequenced was whole blood. The TCR was taken from an adult who was a healthcare worker with PCR-confirmed SARS-CoV-2 infection or an uninfected control (not recorded which). The V and J genes are TRBV12-3 or TRBV12-4 and TRBJ2-7, with 8 positions matching TRBD1. Here the CDR3 reads CASSPGQGPYEQYF. The DNA for the CDR3 is TGTGCCAGCAGTCCCGGACAGGGTCCCTACGAGCAGTACTTC.